These 8 T cell receptor beta chains came from one sample sequenced in a study of T cell responses to AZD1222 COVID-19 vaccine. Repertoires were generated with immunoSEQ multiplex PCR, while TCRdb's copy carries only in-frame clones and drops some. The table lists about 170,000 clones, around nine tenths of them singletons. The specimen was peripheral blood, collected on day 0 of AZD1222 vaccination. These receptor sequences come from an adult in good health.

This chain links TRBV6-2 or TRBV6-3 with TRBJ2-1; D gene uncertain. In germline, CDR1 is MNHEY, CDR2 SVGEGT. Trimming cost V 2 bases and J 6 bases, with 8 bases left between them. CDR3 size: 13 residues. The CDR3 coding sequence is TGTGCCAGCAGTTACGGGTCGGGCAATGAGCAGTTCTTC. It yields the protein CASSYGSGNEQFF.

V is TRBV4-2 and J is TRBJ2-2; D is undetermined. The CDR3 sequence is 14 residues long. The germline V gene has CDR1 LGHNA and CDR2 YNFKEQ. V dropped 0 bases and J dropped 6 bases, with 8 bases sitting between them. As DNA, the CDR3 is TGTGCCAGCAGCCAAGATACGATCCCCGGGGAGCTGTTTTTT. This sequence encodes CASSQDTIPGELFF.

This clone was recorded only once. Here the CDR3 DNA reads TGCGCCAGCAGAAGTCGAACCGGGGAGCTGTTTTTT. This sequence encodes CASRSRTGELFF. V usage is TRBV10-1 and J usage is TRBJ2-2; no firm D call. The CDR3 length is 12 residues. V was cut by 6 bases and J by 5 bases, with 7 bases left in between. From germline, CDR1 is WNHNN and CDR2 SYGVQD (reference sequence).

This clone was recorded only once. The J gene is TRBJ2-3, the V gene TRBV5-4, with TRBD2 matching 14 bases. The CDR3 runs 20 residues. V was clipped by 0 bases and J by 1 base; unmatched bases: 10. Germline V gene lookup returns CDR1 SGHNT and CDR2 YYREEE (reference sequence). The CDR3 DNA follows: TGTGCCAGCAGCTTGGATGGACTAGCGGGAGGCCCGGGGGGCACAGATACGCAGTATTTT. The encoded protein is CASSLDGLAGGPGGTDTQYF.

The CDR3 DNA reads as TGTGCCAGCACCAGGACTAGCGGGAACAATGAGCAGTTCTTC. Translated, it gives CASTRTSGNNEQFF. The chain has TRBV6-6 and TRBJ2-1; 12 bases match TRBD2. V was pared by 7 bases and J by 5 bases, with 3 bases of the junction left unmatched. Per germline, CDR1 MNHNY and CDR2 SVGAGI (reference sequence). This CDR3 contains 14 residues.

This chain joins TRBV19 and TRBJ1-5; TRBD1 matches 7 bases. Germline CDR1 LNHDA, CDR2 SQIVND (reference sequence). Germline trimming cut 9 bases from V and 0 bases from J; bases unmatched to any gene: 20. The CDR3 consists of 19 residues. This CDR3 reads CARYSIVFGDRASNQPQHF. CDR3 bases: TGTGCCAGATATTCTATAGTATTCGGTGACAGGGCTAGCAATCAGCCCCAGCATTTT. Looking up the rest from reference TRBV19 and TRBJ1-5 gives the full variable domain: DGGITQSPKYLFRKEGQNVTLSCEQNLNHDAMYWYRQDPGQGLRLIYYSQIVNDFQKGDIAEGYSVSREKKESFPLTVTSAQKNPTAFYLCARYSIVFGDRASNQPQHFGDGTRLSIL.

This clone was seen only once. The CDR3 spells CASSLVGPGGEQYF. The CDR3 bases are TGTGCCAGCAGCTTAGTGGGCCCAGGCGGGGAGCAGTACTTC. This chain links TRBV7-9 with TRBJ2-7; D is perhaps TRBD2 (5 bases). Per the germline V gene, CDR1 is SEHNR and CDR2 is FQNEAQ (reference sequence). The CDR3 runs 14 residues. With 1 base removed from V and 7 bases from J, the gap between germline ends came to 14 bases.

The chain links TRBV28 to TRBJ2-7; 11 bases line up with TRBD1. The length of the CDR3 is 15 residues. V was clipped by 5 bases and J by 1 base; unmatched bases: 4. Germline lookup yields CDR1 MDHEN and CDR2 SYDVKM. The CDR3 DNA follows: TGTGCCAGCAGTACCCGGGACAGGGGGTCCTACGAGCAGTACTTC. It encodes CASSTRDRGSYEQYF.